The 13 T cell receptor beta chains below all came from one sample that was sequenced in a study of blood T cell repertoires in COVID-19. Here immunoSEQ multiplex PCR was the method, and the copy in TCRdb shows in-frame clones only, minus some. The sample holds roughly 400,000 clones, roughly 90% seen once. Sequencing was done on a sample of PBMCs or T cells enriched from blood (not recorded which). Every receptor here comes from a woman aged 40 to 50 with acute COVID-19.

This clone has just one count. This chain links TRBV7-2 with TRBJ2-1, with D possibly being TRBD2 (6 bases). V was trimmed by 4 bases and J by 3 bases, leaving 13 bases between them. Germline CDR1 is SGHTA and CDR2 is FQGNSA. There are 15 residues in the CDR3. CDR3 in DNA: TGTGCCAGCAGCTCGGACTCGGACTACTACAATGAGCAGTTCTTC. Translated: CASSSDSDYYNEQFF.

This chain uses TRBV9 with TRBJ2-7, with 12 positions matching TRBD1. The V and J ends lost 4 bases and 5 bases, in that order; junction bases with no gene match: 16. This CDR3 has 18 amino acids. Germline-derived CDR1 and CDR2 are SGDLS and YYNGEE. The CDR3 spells CASSQTPGTGGESHEQYF. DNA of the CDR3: TGTGCCAGCAGCCAAACCCCCGGGACAGGGGGCGAATCCCACGAGCAGTACTTC.

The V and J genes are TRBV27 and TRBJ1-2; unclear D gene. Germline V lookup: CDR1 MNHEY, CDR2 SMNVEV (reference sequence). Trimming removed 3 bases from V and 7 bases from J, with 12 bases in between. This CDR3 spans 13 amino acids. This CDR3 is CASSLGQRAGYTF. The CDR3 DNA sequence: TGTGCCAGCAGTTTGGGCCAGAGAGCTGGCTACACCTTC.

CDR3 loop: CASSFSTRNTEAFF. CDR3 in DNA: TGTGCCAGCAGCTTTAGTACGAGGAACACTGAAGCTTTCTTT. The chain combines TRBV5-4 with TRBJ1-1; D gene ambiguous. The CDR3 has 14 residues. Per germline, CDR1 SGHNT and CDR2 YYREEE (reference sequence). Trimming shortened V by 2 bases and J by 1 base, and 9 bases separated the two germline ends.

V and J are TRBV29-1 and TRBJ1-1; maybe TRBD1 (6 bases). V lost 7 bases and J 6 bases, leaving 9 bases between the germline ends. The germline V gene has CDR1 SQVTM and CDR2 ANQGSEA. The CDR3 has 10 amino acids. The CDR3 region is CSAGTSEAFF. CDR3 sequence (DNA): TGCAGCGCAGGGACATCTGAAGCTTTCTTT. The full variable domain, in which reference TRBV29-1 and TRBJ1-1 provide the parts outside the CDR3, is SAVISQKPSRDICQRGTSLTIQCQVDSQVTMMFWYRQQPGQSLTLIATANQGSEATYESGFVIDKFPISRPNLTFSTLTVSNMSPEDSSIYLCSAGTSEAFFGQGTRLTVV.

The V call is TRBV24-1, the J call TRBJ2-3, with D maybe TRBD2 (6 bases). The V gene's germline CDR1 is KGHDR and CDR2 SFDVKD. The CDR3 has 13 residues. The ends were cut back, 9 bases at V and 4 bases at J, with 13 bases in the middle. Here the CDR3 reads CATGGRIADTQYF. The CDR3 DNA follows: TGTGCCACCGGTGGGAGGATCGCAGATACGCAGTATTTT.

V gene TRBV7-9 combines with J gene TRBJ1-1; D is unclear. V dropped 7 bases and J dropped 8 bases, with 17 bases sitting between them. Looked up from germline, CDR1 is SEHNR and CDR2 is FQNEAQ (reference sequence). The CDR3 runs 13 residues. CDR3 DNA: TGTGCCAGCACCCTTGCGGGAGGGTTGGAAGCTTTCTTT. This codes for CASTLAGGLEAFF.

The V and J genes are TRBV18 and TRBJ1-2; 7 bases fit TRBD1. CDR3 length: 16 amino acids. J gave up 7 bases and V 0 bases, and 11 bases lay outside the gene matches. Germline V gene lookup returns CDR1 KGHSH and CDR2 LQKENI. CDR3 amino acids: CASSPPETGVYRGYTF. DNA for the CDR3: TGTGCCAGCTCACCACCGGAAACAGGGGTGTATCGTGGCTACACCTTC.

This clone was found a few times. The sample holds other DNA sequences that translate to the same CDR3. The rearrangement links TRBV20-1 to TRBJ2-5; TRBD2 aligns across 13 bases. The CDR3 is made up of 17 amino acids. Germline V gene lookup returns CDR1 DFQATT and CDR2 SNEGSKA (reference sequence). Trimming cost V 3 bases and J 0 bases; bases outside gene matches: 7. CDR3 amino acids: CSASAGLAGLNQETQYF. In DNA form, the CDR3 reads TGCAGTGCTAGTGCGGGACTAGCGGGGTTAAACCAAGAGACCCAGTACTTC.

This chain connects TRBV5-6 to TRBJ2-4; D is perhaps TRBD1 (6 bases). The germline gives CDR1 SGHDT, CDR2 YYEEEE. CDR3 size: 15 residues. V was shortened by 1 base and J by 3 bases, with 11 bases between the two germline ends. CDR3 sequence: CASSLTGLVKNIQYF. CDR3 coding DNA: TGTGCCAGCAGCTTGACAGGGTTAGTCAAAAACATTCAGTACTTC.

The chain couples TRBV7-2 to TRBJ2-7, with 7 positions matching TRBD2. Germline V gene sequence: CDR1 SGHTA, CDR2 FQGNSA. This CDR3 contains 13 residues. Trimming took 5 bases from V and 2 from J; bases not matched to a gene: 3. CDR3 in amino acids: CASSGLVTYEQYF. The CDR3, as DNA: TGTGCCAGCAGCGGACTAGTAACCTACGAGCAGTACTTC. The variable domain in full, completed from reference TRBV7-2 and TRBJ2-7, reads GAGVSQSPSNKVTEKGKDVELRCDPISGHTALYWYRQSLGQGLEFLIYFQGNSAPDKSGLPSDRFSAERTGGSVSTLTIQRTQQEDSAVYLCASSGLVTYEQYFGPGTRLTVT.

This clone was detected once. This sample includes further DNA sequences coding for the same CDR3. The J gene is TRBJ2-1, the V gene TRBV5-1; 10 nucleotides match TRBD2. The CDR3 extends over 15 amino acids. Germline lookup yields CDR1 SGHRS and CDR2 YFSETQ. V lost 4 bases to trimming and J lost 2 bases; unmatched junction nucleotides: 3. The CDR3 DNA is TGCGCCAGCAGCCGGAGCGGGGGGGCCTACAATGAGCAGTTCTTC. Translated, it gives CASSRSGGAYNEQFF.

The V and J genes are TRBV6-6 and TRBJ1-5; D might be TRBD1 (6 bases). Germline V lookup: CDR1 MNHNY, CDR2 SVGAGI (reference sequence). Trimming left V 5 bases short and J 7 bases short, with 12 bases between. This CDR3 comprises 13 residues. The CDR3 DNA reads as TGTGCCAGCAGTCTAGGGGGTATACAGCCCCAGCATTTT. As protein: CASSLGGIQPQHF.